Listed here are 26 T cell receptor beta chains from one sample, sequenced in a study of T cell responses to AZD1222 COVID-19 vaccine. Assay used: immunoSEQ multiplex PCR; TCRdb lists only in-frame clones, some missing. The sample shows about 150,000 clones, roughly 90% of them seen only once. The sample here was peripheral blood, taken on day 0 of AZD1222 vaccination. These receptors all stem from an adult in good health.

The chain couples TRBV6-2 or TRBV6-3 to TRBJ2-7; possible D gene TRBD1, 6 bases. The CDR3 has 16 amino acids. The germline V gene encodes CDR1 MNHEY and CDR2 SVGEGT. V lost 5 bases and J lost 2, with 19 bases in between. As DNA, the CDR3 is TGTGCCAGCAGTCCCATCCCGGGACAAGCCGCCTACGAGCAGTACTTC. Translation gives CASSPIPGQAAYEQYF.

The genes are TRBV6-4 and TRBJ2-3; D call uncertain. Germline V gene data show CDR1 as MRHNA and CDR2 as SNTAGT. This CDR3 has 13 residues. V lost 6 bases to trimming and J lost 5 bases, with 12 bases between them. The DNA for the CDR3 is TGTGCCAGCAGCTTTCGGGTCGGAGATACGCAGTATTTT. Translation: CASSFRVGDTQYF.

The rearrangement uses TRBV11-2 and TRBJ1-2, with TRBD1 matching over 9 bases. The germline V gene has CDR1 SGHAT and CDR2 FQNNGV. This CDR3 is built from 14 residues. J lost 7 bases, V lost 5 bases, and 8 bases had no gene match. This CDR3 is CASSRTGALGGYTF. DNA for the CDR3: TGTGCCAGCAGCCGGACAGGGGCTTTGGGTGGCTACACCTTC.

This chain uses TRBV5-4 with TRBJ1-1, with D uncertain. CDR1 is SGHNT and CDR2 is YYREEE in the germline V gene (reference sequence). This CDR3 comprises 11 residues. Trimming left V 0 bases short and J 6 bases short, with 3 bases between. CDR3 DNA sequence: TGTGCCAGCAGCTTGGGGCCTGAAGCTTTCTTT. Amino acids: CASSLGPEAFF.

The CDR3 region is CARGGGVRNEQFF. CDR3 nucleotides: TGTGCCCGGGGAGGGGGAGTACGGAATGAGCAGTTCTTC. V gene TRBV30 combines with J gene TRBJ2-1; tentative D call: TRBD2 (7 bases). The germline CDR1 and CDR2 sequences are GTSNPN and SVGIG (reference sequence). The CDR3 loop spans 13 amino acids. V was cut by 8 bases and J by 7 bases, with 18 bases left in between.

This clone was seen a single time. The chain links TRBV5-5 to TRBJ2-7; TRBD1 agrees at 10 bases. V lost 1 base to trimming and J lost 1 base; unmatched junction nucleotides: 2. The germline V gene has CDR1 SGHKS and CDR2 YYEKEE (reference sequence). This CDR3 contains 15 residues. The CDR3 reads CASSLMGQGSYEQYF. CDR3 in DNA: TGTGCCAGCAGCTTGATGGGACAGGGGTCCTACGAGCAGTACTTC.

The genes are TRBV28 and TRBJ2-7; TRBD2 is a possible D gene (7 bases). Deletions cut 0 bases from V and 6 bases from J, with 9 bases between. The CDR3 is 13 residues long. The V gene's germline CDR1 is MDHEN and CDR2 SYDVKM. CDR3 sequence: CASSLWAGAEQYF. The CDR3 nucleotides are TGTGCCAGCAGTTTATGGGCGGGGGCCGAGCAGTACTTC.

The chain couples TRBV20-1 to TRBJ1-2, with D possibly TRBD1 on 5 matching bases. The CDR3 loop spans 11 amino acids. Trimming took 5 bases from V and 6 from J, leaving 10 bases between them. Germline CDR1 reads DFQATT; CDR2 reads SNEGSKA (reference sequence). The CDR3 DNA follows: TGCAGTGCTCGGGGCGTGAATGGCTACACCTTC. Translating it yields CSARGVNGYTF.

This clone was picked up a small number of times. The chain recombines TRBV20-1 with TRBJ2-1, with TRBD2 identical over 9 bases. The germline V gene has CDR1 DFQATT and CDR2 SNEGSKA (reference sequence). The CDR3 has 16 residues. V shed 3 bases and J 5 bases; nucleotides not matched to a gene: 11. The CDR3 coding sequence is TGCAGTGCTAGTAACAGCGGGGGGCCGGGGAACAATGAGCAGTTCTTC. Translation gives CSASNSGGPGNNEQFF.

V is TRBV27 and J is TRBJ2-3, with D maybe TRBD1 (6 bases). V lost 3 bases and J lost 1, with 11 bases in between. Germline CDR1 reads MNHEY; CDR2 reads SMNVEV (reference sequence). The CDR3 has 15 amino acids. CDR3 nucleotide sequence: TGTGCCAGCAGTTTCCAGGGGTTGGGCACAGATACGCAGTATTTT. As protein: CASSFQGLGTDTQYF.

This chain joins TRBV27 and TRBJ2-2; D is uncertain. The V end was cut by 7 bases, the J end by 0 bases, with 9 bases between. Per germline, CDR1 MNHEY and CDR2 SMNVEV (reference sequence). The CDR3 loop spans 14 amino acids. The CDR3 reads CASKSVTNTGELFF. Written as DNA, the CDR3 is TGTGCCAGCAAATCGGTAACGAACACCGGGGAGCTGTTTTTT.

This chain links TRBV6-5 with TRBJ1-1, with D possibly being TRBD1 (6 bases). Germline V gene data show CDR1 as MNHEY and CDR2 as SVGAGI. Trimming took 0 bases from V and 1 from J, leaving 9 bases between them. CDR3 size: 15 residues. The CDR3 protein is CASSYSGQKNTEAFF. DNA for the CDR3: TGTGCCAGCAGTTACTCCGGACAGAAGAACACTGAAGCTTTCTTT.

The J gene is TRBJ2-5, the V gene TRBV3-1 (or the pseudogene TRBV3-2); 16 bases map to TRBD2. Germline loops: CDR1 LGHDT, CDR2 YNNKEL (reference sequence). V gave up 0 bases and J gave up 5 bases; unmatched junction bases: 9. This CDR3 region has 19 residues. The DNA of the CDR3 is TGTGCCAGCAGCCAAGACGGGACTAGCGGGGGGGCCGGTCGGGAGACCCAGTACTTC. This codes for CASSQDGTSGGAGRETQYF.

This rearrangement joins TRBV7-2 to TRBJ2-1; perhaps TRBD2 as D (5 bases). V lost 2 bases and J lost 4, with 9 bases in between. The CDR3 sequence is 14 residues long. Per germline, CDR1 SGHTA and CDR2 FQGNSA. In DNA, the CDR3 is TGTGCCAGCAGCTTAAGAAGACTATACAATGAGCAGTTCTTC. This gives the protein CASSLRRLYNEQFF.

The chain links TRBV14 to TRBJ2-7; D unresolved. CDR1 is SGHDN, CDR2 FVKESK, per germline. This CDR3 has 15 residues. V shed 2 bases and J shed 2 bases, with 13 bases lying between them. CDR3 in DNA: TGTGCCAGCAGCCAACAAGGGATCCTAACCTACGAGCAGTACTTC. Residues: CASSQQGILTYEQYF.

The gene calls are TRBV10-3 and TRBJ1-1; the D gene is possibly TRBD1 (6 bases). The germline V gene encodes CDR1 ENHRY and CDR2 SYGVKD. V lost 10 bases and J lost 0, with 12 bases in between. This CDR3 region has 13 residues. For the CDR3, the DNA is TGTGCCACAGCAGGGGCATTGAACACTGAAGCTTTCTTT. Its translation is CATAGALNTEAFF.

This clone occurred a few times. The chain carries TRBV29-1 and TRBJ2-1, with 9 bases aligning to TRBD2. The junction had 0 bases not matched to a gene; V was cut back by 3 bases and J by 6 bases. Germline lookup yields CDR1 SQVTM and CDR2 ANQGSEA. This CDR3 is 12 amino acids long. CDR3 DNA: TGCAGCGTTGATAGCGGGAGCAATGAGCAGTTCTTC. The encoded protein is CSVDSGSNEQFF.

This chain connects TRBV4-1 to TRBJ2-5; 7 bases fit TRBD1. Trimming cost V 1 base and J 7 bases; bases outside gene matches: 6. Germline values: CDR1 MGHRA, CDR2 YSYEKL. The CDR3 runs to 14 residues. CDR3 sequence (DNA): TGCGCCAGCAGCCAAGTCCAGGGGGAAGGGACCCAGTACTTC. It encodes CASSQVQGEGTQYF.

V usage is TRBV27 and J usage is TRBJ2-7; TRBD2 is a possible D gene (5 bases). Germline V CDR1 and CDR2: MNHEY, SMNVEV (reference sequence). Trimming removed 9 bases from V and 1 base from J, with 16 bases in between. This CDR3 contains 14 residues. CDR3 residues: CARVVRDKSYEQYF. In DNA, the CDR3 is TGTGCCAGAGTGGTCCGGGATAAGTCCTACGAGCAGTACTTC.

This chain joins TRBV5-1 and TRBJ2-7; D tentatively fits TRBD1 or TRBD2 (5 bases each). The CDR3 extends over 15 amino acids. The germline gives CDR1 SGHRS, CDR2 YFSETQ. The V and J ends lost 2 bases and 0 bases respectively, with 12 bases between them. The CDR3 DNA follows: TGCGCCAGCAGCTTCCGGGACGGTAACTCCTACGAGCAGTACTTC. Amino acids: CASSFRDGNSYEQYF. The full variable domain, completed using reference TRBV5-1 and TRBJ2-7, is KAGVTQTPRYLIKTRGQQVTLSCSPISGHRSVSWYQQTPGQGLQFLFEYFSETQRNKGNFPGRFSGRQFSNSRSEMNVSTLELGDSALYLCASSFRDGNSYEQYFGPGTRLTVT.

The J gene is TRBJ1-2, the V gene TRBV10-3; 7 bases line up with TRBD1. The CDR3 runs 14 residues. V trimming: 7 bases; J trimming: 6 bases; junction bases outside the gene matches: 11. Germline V gives CDR1 ENHRY, CDR2 SYGVKD. CDR3 in DNA: TGTGCCATCACCCCTGGACAGGAGGGCCATGGCTACACCTTC. As protein: CAITPGQEGHGYTF.

The chain recombines TRBV11-2 with TRBJ2-6; possibly TRBD1 for D (5 bases). Germline CDR1 SGHAT, CDR2 FQNNGV. The V and J ends lost 3 bases and 3 bases respectively, with 18 bases between them. The CDR3 totals 18 residues. The chain's CDR3 is CASSFYPEGDGGANVLTF. In DNA, the CDR3 is TGTGCCAGCAGCTTTTACCCCGAAGGGGATGGTGGGGCCAACGTCCTGACTTTC. Filled out from reference TRBV11-2 and TRBJ2-6, the complete variable domain reads EAGVAQSPRYKIIEKRQSVAFWCNPISGHATLYWYQQILGQGPKLLIQFQNNGVVDDSQLPKDRFSAERLKGVDSTLKIQPAKLEDSAVYLCASSFYPEGDGGANVLTFGAGSRLTVL.

In nucleotides, the CDR3 is TGCAGCACCCGGAGATTTGGGAAGTATGGCTACACCTTC. Translation: CSTRRFGKYGYTF. The V gene is TRBV29-1, the J gene TRBJ1-2; D uncertain. CDR1 and CDR2 (germline): SQVTM, ANQGSEA. This CDR3 is built from 13 residues. Trimming removed 8 bases at V and 5 bases at J, with 18 bases between.

This rearrangement joins TRBV7-6 to TRBJ1-1, with unresolved D. The ends were cut back, 2 bases at V and 4 bases at J, with 17 bases in the middle. This CDR3 has 16 residues. From germline, CDR1 is SGHVS and CDR2 FNYEAQ. The CDR3 region is CASSLPLSGGVTEAFF. The CDR3 DNA reads TGTGCCAGCAGCTTACCACTCAGCGGCGGGGTCACTGAAGCTTTCTTT.

V and J are TRBV2 and TRBJ1-6; 7 positions match TRBD1. The CDR3 consists of 15 residues. The ends lost 6 bases at V and 10 bases at J; junction bases unmatched: 12. Per the germline V gene, CDR1 is SNHLY and CDR2 is FYNNEI. The CDR3 is CASREPGQRGSPLHF. The CDR3, as DNA: TGTGCCAGCAGGGAACCGGGACAGAGAGGATCACCCCTCCACTTT.

CDR3 in DNA: TGTGCCAGCGGTCTCGACAGCATGAACACTGAAGCTTTCTTT. As protein: CASGLDSMNTEAFF. V is TRBV14 and J is TRBJ1-1, with D possibly being TRBD1 (5 bases). There are 14 residues in the CDR3. The germline V gene encodes CDR1 SGHDN and CDR2 FVKESK. The V end lost 8 bases, the J end lost 0 bases, and 13 bases lay between the germline ends.